A single sample gave rise to the 29 T cell receptor beta chains below, sequenced in a study of T cell responses to AZD1222 COVID-19 vaccine. Assay: immunoSEQ multiplex PCR; the TCRdb copy retains only in-frame clones and omits some. The repertoire holds fewer than 95,000 clones, with 80% to 90% as singletons. The input for sequencing was peripheral blood, taken on day 0 of AZD1222 vaccination. All receptors derive from an adult in good health.

This sequence joins TRBV27 and TRBJ1-1; a weak D match, TRBD1 (6 bases). V was trimmed by 4 bases and J by 4 bases, leaving 10 bases between them. In germline, CDR1 is MNHEY, CDR2 SMNVEV (reference sequence). This CDR3 is 13 amino acids long. CDR3 sequence: CASSSHRATEAFF. For the CDR3, the DNA is TGTGCCAGCAGTTCTCACAGGGCCACTGAAGCTTTCTTT.

A single count supports this clone. The rearrangement links TRBV28 to TRBJ2-1, with D unclear. The V gene lost 6 bases and the J gene lost 4 bases, with 7 bases spanning the gap. The CDR3 has 12 amino acids. The germline CDR1 and CDR2 sequences are MDHEN and SYDVKM. CDR3 sequence: CASSPIYNEQFF. CDR3 coding DNA: TGTGCCAGCAGCCCAATTTACAATGAGCAGTTCTTC.

The chain has TRBV7-9 and TRBJ2-1, with D unresolved. Germline CDR1 SEHNR, CDR2 FQNEAQ (reference sequence). The CDR3 has 15 amino acids. The V gene lost 0 bases and the J gene lost 3 bases, with 9 bases spanning the gap. The DNA of the CDR3 is TGTGCCAGCAGCTTAGCGGGGAATAACTACAATGAGCAGTTCTTC. Translated: CASSLAGNNYNEQFF.

The gene calls are TRBV4-1 and TRBJ2-3, with 10 bases aligning to TRBD2. V lost 0 bases, J lost 2 bases, and 5 bases stayed unmatched. The CDR3 runs to 17 residues. Germline-derived CDR1 and CDR2 are MGHRA and YSYEKL. This CDR3 reads CASSQDSLAGVTDTQYF. In DNA, the CDR3 is TGCGCCAGCAGCCAAGATTCCCTAGCGGGAGTCACAGATACGCAGTATTTT.

V gene TRBV2 combines with J gene TRBJ1-4; TRBD1 might be the D (5 bases). Trimming left V 7 bases short and J 3 bases short, with 12 bases between. The CDR3 covers 14 residues. Germline assignment: CDR1 SNHLY and CDR2 FYNNEI. CDR3 residues: CASKFDRSNEKLFF. The DNA for the CDR3 is TGTGCCAGCAAATTTGACAGATCTAATGAAAAACTGTTTTTT.

The rearrangement links TRBV28 to TRBJ1-2, with a possible D match to TRBD1 (5 bases). The CDR3 spans 13 residues. Germline V gene data show CDR1 as MDHEN and CDR2 as SYDVKM. Deletions cut 2 bases from V and 6 bases from J, with 10 bases between. The CDR3 nucleotides read TGTGCCAGCAGTTTAAGGGGTCATCATGGCTACACCTTC. It specifies CASSLRGHHGYTF.

The genes are TRBV11-3 and TRBJ1-1; D is perhaps TRBD1 (5 bases). The germline V and J ends were trimmed by 2 bases and 0 bases, with 10 bases remaining between them. Germline V gives CDR1 SGHNT, CDR2 YENEEA. CDR3 length equals 15 residues. The CDR3 region has the DNA TGTGCCAGCAGCTTACGGGGCGGATTGAACACTGAAGCTTTCTTT. Encoded protein: CASSLRGGLNTEAFF. The full variable domain, with the rest looked up from reference TRBV11-3 and TRBJ1-1, is EAGVVQSPRYKIIEKKQPVAFWCNPISGHNTLYWYLQNLGQGPELLIRYENEEAVDDSQLPKDRFSAERLKGVDSTLKIQPAELGDSAVYLCASSLRGGLNTEAFFGQGTRLTVV.

The chain joins TRBV7-2 to TRBJ2-7; 7 bases map to TRBD2. V gave up 3 bases and J gave up 2 bases; unmatched junction bases: 7. The CDR3 consists of 15 residues. In germline, CDR1 is SGHTA, CDR2 FQGNSA. The CDR3, as DNA: TGTGCCAGCAGCTTTACCGGGACTACCCCCTACGAGCAGTACTTC. Its translation is CASSFTGTTPYEQYF.

V is TRBV30 and J is TRBJ1-5; D not resolved. CDR1 is GTSNPN and CDR2 is SVGIG in the germline V gene (reference sequence). The length of the CDR3 is 13 residues. The V and J ends lost 2 bases and 2 bases respectively, with 7 bases between them. The CDR3 bases are TGTGCCTGGAGTAAGCAGGGCAATCAGCCCCAGCATTTT. Residues: CAWSKQGNQPQHF.

This chain links TRBV5-1 with TRBJ2-3, with 9 bases fitting TRBD2. The CDR3 extends over 15 amino acids. V was pared by 3 bases and J by 0 bases, with 2 bases of the junction left unmatched. The germline V gene encodes CDR1 SGHRS and CDR2 YFSETQ. CDR3 nucleotides: TGCGCCAGCAGCTCGACTAGCGGAAGCACAGATACGCAGTATTTT. Translated: CASSSTSGSTDTQYF.

The V gene is TRBV28, the J gene TRBJ2-7; maybe TRBD2 (7 bases). With 7 bases removed from V and 2 bases from J, the gap between germline ends came to 15 bases. This CDR3 has 14 residues. Per germline, CDR1 MDHEN and CDR2 SYDVKM. In DNA form, the CDR3 reads TGTGCCAGCACCGGATTCGGGGGGCCCTACGAGCAGTACTTC. Translated, it gives CASTGFGGPYEQYF.

The V gene is TRBV7-3, the J gene TRBJ2-3, with TRBD2 matching over 7 bases. Trimming removed 3 bases from V and 9 bases from J; junction bases left unmatched: 6. The germline CDR1 and CDR2 sequences are SGHTA and FQGTGA. The CDR3 has 13 amino acids. CDR3 bases: TGTGCCAGCAGCTTTTCCAGCGGGGACACGCAGTATTTT. Translated, it gives CASSFSSGDTQYF.

V gene TRBV29-1 combines with J gene TRBJ1-2; a possible D gene is TRBD1 (5 bases). V lost 4 bases and J lost 7, with 13 bases in between. This CDR3 comprises 12 residues. The germline CDR1 and CDR2 sequences are SQVTM and ANQGSEA. CDR3 DNA: TGCAGCGTTGTGGCCCAGGGCGGTGGCTACACCTTC. The encoded protein is CSVVAQGGGYTF.

The chain has TRBV19 and TRBJ2-7, with 12 bases aligning to TRBD1. The CDR3 has 15 amino acids. V dropped 4 bases and J dropped 4; count of bases not matched to a gene: 5. Per the germline V gene, CDR1 is LNHDA and CDR2 is SQIVND (reference sequence). The CDR3 DNA reads as TGTGCCAGTAGTACACGGGACAGGGGGCGTTACGAGCAGTACTTC. It encodes CASSTRDRGRYEQYF. The complete variable domain, with remaining parts taken from reference TRBV19 and TRBJ2-7, reads DGGITQSPKYLFRKEGQNVTLSCEQNLNHDAMYWYRQDPGQGLRLIYYSQIVNDFQKGDIAEGYSVSREKKESFPLTVTSAQKNPTAFYLCASSTRDRGRYEQYFGPGTRLTVT.

The CDR3 protein is CASSSTRLSEQYF. CDR3 nucleotide sequence: TGTGCCAGTAGTTCTACTAGGTTGAGCGAGCAGTACTTC. The gene calls are TRBV19 and TRBJ2-7; a weak D match, TRBD2 (5 bases). Germline CDR1 reads LNHDA; CDR2 reads SQIVND (reference sequence). V was cut by 5 bases and J by 6 bases, with 14 bases left in between. This CDR3 region has 13 residues.

The chain recombines TRBV28 with TRBJ1-2; no reliable D call. Germline V lookup: CDR1 MDHEN, CDR2 SYDVKM. This CDR3 spans 13 amino acids. The V end lost 5 bases, the J end lost 5 bases, and 12 bases lay between the germline ends. The CDR3 nucleotides are TGTGCCAGCAGTCCTTCGGACGGGTATGGCTACACCTTC. Amino acids: CASSPSDGYGYTF.

This rearrangement joins TRBV11-2 to TRBJ2-5; possibly TRBD1 or TRBD2 for D (5 bases each). CDR1 is SGHAT and CDR2 is FQNNGV in the germline V gene. The V end lost 6 bases, the J end lost 5 bases, and 16 bases lay between the germline ends. CDR3 length equals 14 residues. The CDR3 here is CASRQGGGLETQYF. The CDR3 bases are TGTGCCAGCAGACAAGGTGGGGGTTTGGAGACCCAGTACTTC.

This clone was counted a single time. The rearrangement uses TRBV11-2 and TRBJ2-5; 10 bases fit TRBD1. Losses at the gene ends were 0 bases for V and 1 base for J; bases not matched to a gene: 5. The CDR3 extends over 17 amino acids. The V gene's germline CDR1 is SGHAT and CDR2 FQNNGV. The CDR3 DNA sequence: TGTGCCAGCAGCTTAGATCGACAGGGGGCCAGCCAAGAGACCCAGTACTTC. Protein product: CASSLDRQGASQETQYF.

The chain combines TRBV19 with TRBJ2-1, with 11 bases matching TRBD2. Germline V gives CDR1 LNHDA, CDR2 SQIVND (reference sequence). V dropped 5 bases and J dropped 6; count of bases not matched to a gene: 6. CDR3 length: 15 amino acids. The CDR3 loop is CASSVGTSGPNEQFF. CDR3 DNA: TGTGCCAGTAGTGTTGGGACTAGCGGCCCCAATGAGCAGTTCTTC.

This chain joins TRBV28 and TRBJ2-5; 10 nucleotides align to TRBD2. Germline CDR1 and CDR2: MDHEN and SYDVKM. The CDR3 length is 14 residues. The ends lost 6 bases at V and 4 bases at J; junction bases unmatched: 5. CDR3 coding DNA: TGTGCCAGCAGCGAGCCTAGCGGGGGAGAGACCCAGTACTTC. This encodes CASSEPSGGETQYF.

With regard to this clone: Its ends do not fully match the called genes, so a read error is possible. The V call is TRBV19, the J call TRBJ1-5, with a tentative D call TRBD1 (5 bases). This CDR3 region has 13 residues. Germline CDR1 reads LNHDA; CDR2 reads SQIVND (reference sequence). The CDR3 nucleotides read TGTGCAAGTAGCCAGGGTGAAAATCAGCCCCAGCATTTT. Amino acids: CASSQGENQPQHF.

The chain carries TRBV27 and TRBJ2-5; possible D gene TRBD2, 5 bases. The CDR3 is made up of 13 amino acids. V was shortened by 4 bases and J by 4 bases, with 10 bases between the two germline ends. Germline V gene data show CDR1 as MNHEY and CDR2 as SMNVEV (reference sequence). The CDR3 nucleotides read TGTGCCAGCAGTTCGGGAAGCCGAGAGACCCAGTACTTC. Residues: CASSSGSRETQYF.

The V and J genes are TRBV30 and TRBJ2-6, with a weak D call TRBD1 (6 bases). This CDR3 spans 16 amino acids. V lost 5 bases, J lost 0 bases, and 14 bases lay in between. Germline CDR1 is GTSNPN and CDR2 is SVGIG (reference sequence). The CDR3 DNA reads as TGTGCCTGGGACTTACAGGGAGTCTCTGGGGCCAACGTCCTGACTTTC. It translates to CAWDLQGVSGANVLTF. Full variable domain (remainder filled in from reference TRBV30 and TRBJ2-6): SQTIHQWPATLVQPVGSPLSLECTVEGTSNPNLYWYRQAAGRGLQLLFYSVGIGQISSEVPQNLSASRPQDRQFILSSKKLLLSDSGFYLCAWDLQGVSGANVLTFGAGSRLTVL.

The V and J genes are TRBV7-3 and TRBJ2-1; D possibly corresponds to TRBD2 (5 bases). The CDR3 extends over 14 amino acids. V dropped 0 bases and J dropped 7 bases, with 10 bases sitting between them. Germline CDR1 is SGHTA and CDR2 is FQGTGA. The CDR3: CASSLTPTTNEQFF. CDR3 in DNA: TGTGCCAGCAGCTTAACCCCGACTACAAATGAGCAGTTCTTC.

V gene TRBV7-9 combines with J gene TRBJ2-3; 8 nucleotides agree with TRBD2. CDR3 length: 16 amino acids. Germline values: CDR1 SEHNR, CDR2 FQNEAQ (reference sequence). The trim removed 5 bases at V and 3 bases at J, leaving 10 bases unmatched. CDR3 sequence: CASSPSLAGGTDTQYF. The CDR3 DNA follows: TGTGCCAGCAGCCCATCTCTAGCGGGTGGGACAGATACGCAGTATTTT.

This chain links TRBV7-2 with TRBJ1-2; D ambiguous. Trimming took off 5 bases at V and 1 base at J, with 14 bases between the two ends. The CDR3 has 15 residues. The V gene's germline CDR1 is SGHTA and CDR2 FQGNSA. The CDR3 region has the DNA TGTGCCAGCAGCCCCCCGAATAACAGTAACTATGGCTACACCTTC. This encodes CASSPPNNSNYGYTF.

In its sample, this clone was seen once. The rearrangement joins TRBV6-5 to TRBJ2-1, with 12 nucleotides matching TRBD2. The CDR3 has 15 amino acids. J gave up 10 bases and V 6 bases, and 10 bases lay outside the gene matches. Germline V CDR1 and CDR2: MNHEY, SVGAGI. This CDR3 reads CASSQLAGGGLEQFF. CDR3 in DNA: TGTGCCAGCAGCCAACTAGCGGGAGGAGGTTTGGAGCAGTTCTTC.

This rearrangement joins TRBV28 to TRBJ2-5; D not certain. The CDR3 consists of 13 residues. The V end lost 3 bases, the J end lost 7 bases, and 12 bases lay between the germline ends. Germline CDR1 is MDHEN and CDR2 is SYDVKM. Written as DNA, the CDR3 is TGTGCCAGCAGTTTTGTCTCCCCGGGGACCCAGTACTTC. Translated, it gives CASSFVSPGTQYF.

This chain uses TRBV6-2 or TRBV6-3 with TRBJ2-7, with 7 positions matching TRBD1. CDR1 is MNHEY, CDR2 SVGEGT, per germline. The CDR3 covers 13 residues. V gave up 4 bases and J gave up 6 bases; unmatched junction bases: 6. The DNA of the CDR3 is TGTGCCAGCAGTTTCGCCGGGACAGTCGAGCAGTACTTC. Encoded protein: CASSFAGTVEQYF.